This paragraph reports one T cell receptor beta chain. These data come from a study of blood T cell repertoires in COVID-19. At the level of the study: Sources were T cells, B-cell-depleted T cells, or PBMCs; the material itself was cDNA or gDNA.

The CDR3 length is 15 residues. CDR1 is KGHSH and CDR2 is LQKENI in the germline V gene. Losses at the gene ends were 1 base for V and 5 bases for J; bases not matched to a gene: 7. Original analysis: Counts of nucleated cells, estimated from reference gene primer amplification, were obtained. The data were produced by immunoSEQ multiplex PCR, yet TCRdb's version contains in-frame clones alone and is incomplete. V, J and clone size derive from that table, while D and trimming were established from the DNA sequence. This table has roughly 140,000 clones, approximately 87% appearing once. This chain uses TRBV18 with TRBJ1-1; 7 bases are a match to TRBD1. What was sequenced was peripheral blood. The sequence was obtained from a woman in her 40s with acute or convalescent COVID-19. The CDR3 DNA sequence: TGTGCCAGCTCACCACAGGGACAGCTGGGGACTGAAGCTTTCTTT. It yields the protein CASSPQGQLGTEAFF. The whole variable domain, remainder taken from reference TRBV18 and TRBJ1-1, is NAGVMQNPRHLVRRRGQEARLRCSPMKGHSHVYWYRQLPEEGLKFMVYLQKENIIDESGMPKERFSAEFPKEGPSILRIQQVVRGDSAAYFCASSPQGQLGTEAFFGQGTRLTVV.